The present entry profiles one TCR beta chain with its context. The CDR3 contains 14 residues. Germline CDR1 LNHDA, CDR2 SQIVND (reference sequence). The V gene lost 5 bases and the J gene lost 2 bases, with 13 bases spanning the gap. In the source study's methods: Amplification from reference gene primers served as the basis for estimated nucleated cell counts. Assay: immunoSEQ multiplex PCR; the TCRdb copy retains only in-frame clones and omits some. V, J and clone size derive from that table, while D and trimming were established from the DNA sequence. The sample contains approximately 100,000 clones, around four fifths of which appear only once. The sample comes from a study of blood T cell repertoires in COVID-19. Across the whole study: COVID-19 samples from acute and convalescent phases originated in the United States, Italy and Spain. Sources were T cells, B-cell-depleted T cells, or PBMCs; the material itself was cDNA or gDNA.

V is TRBV19 and J is TRBJ2-7; D might be TRBD2 (5 bases). The material sequenced was peripheral blood. The clonotype was recovered from a human donor in a cohort sampled during active COVID-19. The CDR3 DNA reads as TGTGCCAGTAGTGTCTTACTAGGCCCCTACGAGCAGTACTTC. Amino acids: CASSVLLGPYEQYF.